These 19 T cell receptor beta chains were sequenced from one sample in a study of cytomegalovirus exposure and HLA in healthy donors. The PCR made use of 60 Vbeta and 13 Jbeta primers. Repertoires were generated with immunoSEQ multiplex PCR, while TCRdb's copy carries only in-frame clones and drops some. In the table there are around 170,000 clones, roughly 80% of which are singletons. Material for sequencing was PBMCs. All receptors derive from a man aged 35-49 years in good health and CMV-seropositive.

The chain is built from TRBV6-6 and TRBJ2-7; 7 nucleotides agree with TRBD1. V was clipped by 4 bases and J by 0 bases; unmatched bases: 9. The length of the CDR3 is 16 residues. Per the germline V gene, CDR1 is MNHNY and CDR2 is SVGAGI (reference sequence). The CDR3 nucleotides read TGTGCCAGCAGTTCACCCACGACAGGGATCTCCTACGAGCAGTACTTC. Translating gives CASSSPTTGISYEQYF.

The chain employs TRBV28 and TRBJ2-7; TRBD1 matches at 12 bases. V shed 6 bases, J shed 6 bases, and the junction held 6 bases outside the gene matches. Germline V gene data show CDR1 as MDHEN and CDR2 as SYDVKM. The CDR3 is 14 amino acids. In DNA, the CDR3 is TGTGCCAGCAGCGTCCGGGACAGGGGGCGCGAGCAGTACTTC. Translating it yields CASSVRDRGREQYF.

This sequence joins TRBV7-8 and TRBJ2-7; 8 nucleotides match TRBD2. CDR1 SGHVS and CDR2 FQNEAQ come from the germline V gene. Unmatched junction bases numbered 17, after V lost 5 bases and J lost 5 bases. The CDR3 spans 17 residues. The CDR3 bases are TGTGCCAGCAGCCTCACAATATACCTGACTAGCGAGGACGAGCAGTACTTC. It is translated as CASSLTIYLTSEDEQYF.

This chain's CDR3 is CASSTFRGTDTQYF. CDR3 DNA: TGTGCCAGTAGTACCTTTCGAGGTACAGATACGCAGTATTTT. This chain joins TRBV19 and TRBJ2-3; D gene ambiguous. Trimming stripped 4 bases from V and 3 bases from J, with 11 bases between. This CDR3 spans 14 amino acids. The germline V gene encodes CDR1 LNHDA and CDR2 SQIVND (reference sequence). Complete variable domain (other parts from reference TRBV19 and TRBJ2-3): DGGITQSPKYLFRKEGQNVTLSCEQNLNHDAMYWYRQDPGQGLRLIYYSQIVNDFQKGDIAEGYSVSREKKESFPLTVTSAQKNPTAFYLCASSTFRGTDTQYFGPGTRLTVL.

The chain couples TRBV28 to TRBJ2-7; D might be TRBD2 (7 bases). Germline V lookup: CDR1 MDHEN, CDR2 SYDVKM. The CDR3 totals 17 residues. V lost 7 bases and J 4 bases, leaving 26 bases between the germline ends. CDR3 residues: CASTISGRGILVYEQYF. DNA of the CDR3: TGTGCCAGCACCATCTCGGGGAGGGGGATTTTGGTTTACGAGCAGTACTTC.

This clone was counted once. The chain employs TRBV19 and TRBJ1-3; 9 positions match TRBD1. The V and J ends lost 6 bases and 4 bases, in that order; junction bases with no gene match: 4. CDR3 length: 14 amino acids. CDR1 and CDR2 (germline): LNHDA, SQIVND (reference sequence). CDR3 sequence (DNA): TGTGCCAGTAGCCCGGGACAGGGAGGAAACACCATATATTTT. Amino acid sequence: CASSPGQGGNTIYF.

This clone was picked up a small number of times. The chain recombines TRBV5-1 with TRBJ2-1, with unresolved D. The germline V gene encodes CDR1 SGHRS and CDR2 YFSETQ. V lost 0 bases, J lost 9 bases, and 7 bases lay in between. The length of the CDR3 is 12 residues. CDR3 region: CASSLDLSEQFF. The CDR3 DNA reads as TGCGCCAGCAGCTTGGACCTTAGTGAGCAGTTCTTC.

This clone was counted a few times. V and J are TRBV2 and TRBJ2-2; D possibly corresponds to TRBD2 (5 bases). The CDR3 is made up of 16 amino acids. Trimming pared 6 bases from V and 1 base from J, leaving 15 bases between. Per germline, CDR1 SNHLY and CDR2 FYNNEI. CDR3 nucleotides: TGTGCCAGCAGACACCTCGGACTCGAGAACACCGGGGAGCTGTTTTTT. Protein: CASRHLGLENTGELFF.

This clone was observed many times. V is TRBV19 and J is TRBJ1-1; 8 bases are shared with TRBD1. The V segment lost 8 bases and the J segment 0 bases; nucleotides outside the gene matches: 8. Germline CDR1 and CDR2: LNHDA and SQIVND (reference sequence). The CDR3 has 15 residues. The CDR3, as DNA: TGTGCCAGTGCGGGGACAGGAAACATGAACACTGAAGCTTTCTTT. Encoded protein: CASAGTGNMNTEAFF.

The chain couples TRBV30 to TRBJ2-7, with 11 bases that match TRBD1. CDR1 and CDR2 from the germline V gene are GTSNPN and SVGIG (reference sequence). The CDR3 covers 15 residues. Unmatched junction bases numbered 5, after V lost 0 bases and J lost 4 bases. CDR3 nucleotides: TGTGCCTGGAGTGTTATAGGACAGGGGGCTTACGAGCAGTACTTC. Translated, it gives CAWSVIGQGAYEQYF.

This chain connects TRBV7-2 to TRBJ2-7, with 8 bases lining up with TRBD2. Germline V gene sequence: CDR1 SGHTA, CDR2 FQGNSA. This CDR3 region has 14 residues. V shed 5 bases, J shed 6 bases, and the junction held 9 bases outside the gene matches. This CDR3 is CASSQERGLSEQYF. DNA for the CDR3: TGTGCCAGCAGCCAAGAGCGGGGGCTTAGCGAGCAGTACTTC. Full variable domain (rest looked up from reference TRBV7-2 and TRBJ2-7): GAGVSQSPSNKVTEKGKDVELRCDPISGHTALYWYRQSLGQGLEFLIYFQGNSAPDKSGLPSDRFSAERTGGSVSTLTIQRTQQEDSAVYLCASSQERGLSEQYFGPGTRLTVT.

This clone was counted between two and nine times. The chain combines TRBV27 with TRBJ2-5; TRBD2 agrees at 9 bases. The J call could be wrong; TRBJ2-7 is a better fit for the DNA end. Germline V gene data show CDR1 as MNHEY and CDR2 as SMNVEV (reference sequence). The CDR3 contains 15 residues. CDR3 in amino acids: CASSGAGLALGEQYF. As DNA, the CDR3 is TGTGCCAGCAGTGGGGCGGGACTAGCCCTCGGCGAGCAGTACTTC.

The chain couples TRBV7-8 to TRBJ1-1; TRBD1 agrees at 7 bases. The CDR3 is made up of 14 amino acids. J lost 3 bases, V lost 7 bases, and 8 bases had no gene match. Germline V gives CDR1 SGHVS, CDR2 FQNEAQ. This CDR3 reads CASTPDRRDTEAFF. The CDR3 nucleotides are TGTGCCAGCACCCCGGACAGGCGGGACACTGAAGCTTTCTTT.

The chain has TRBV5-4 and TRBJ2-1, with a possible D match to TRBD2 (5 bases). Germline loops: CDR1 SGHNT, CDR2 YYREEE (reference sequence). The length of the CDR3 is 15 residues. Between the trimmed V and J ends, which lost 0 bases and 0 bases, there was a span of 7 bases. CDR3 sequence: CASSLVGSSYNEQFF. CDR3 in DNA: TGTGCCAGCAGCTTGGTGGGGAGCTCCTACAATGAGCAGTTCTTC.

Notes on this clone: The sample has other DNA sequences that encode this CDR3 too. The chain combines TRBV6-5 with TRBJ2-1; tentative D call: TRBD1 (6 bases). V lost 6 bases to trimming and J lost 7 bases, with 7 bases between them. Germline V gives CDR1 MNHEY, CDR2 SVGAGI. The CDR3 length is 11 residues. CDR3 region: CASSQGNEQFF. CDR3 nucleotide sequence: TGTGCCAGCAGCCAGGGGAATGAGCAGTTCTTC.

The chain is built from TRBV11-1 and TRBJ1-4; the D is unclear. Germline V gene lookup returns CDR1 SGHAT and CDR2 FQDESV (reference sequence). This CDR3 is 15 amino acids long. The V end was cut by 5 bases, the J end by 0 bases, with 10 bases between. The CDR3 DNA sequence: TGTGCCAGCAGCCCTTCGGTACCAACTAATGAAAAACTGTTTTTT. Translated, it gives CASSPSVPTNEKLFF. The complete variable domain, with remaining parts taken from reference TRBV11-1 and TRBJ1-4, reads EAEVAQSPRYKITEKSQAVAFWCDPISGHATLYWYRQILGQGPELLVQFQDESVVDDSQLPKDRFSAERLKGVDSTLKIQPAELGDSAMYLCASSPSVPTNEKLFFGSGTQLSVL.

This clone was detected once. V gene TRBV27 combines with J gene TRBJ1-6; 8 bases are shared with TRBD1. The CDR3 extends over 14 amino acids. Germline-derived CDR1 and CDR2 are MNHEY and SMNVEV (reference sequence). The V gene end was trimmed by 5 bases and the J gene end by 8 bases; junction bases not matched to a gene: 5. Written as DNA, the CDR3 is TGTGCCAGCAGTGACAGGGGTAAACATTCACCCCTCCACTTT. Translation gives CASSDRGKHSPLHF.

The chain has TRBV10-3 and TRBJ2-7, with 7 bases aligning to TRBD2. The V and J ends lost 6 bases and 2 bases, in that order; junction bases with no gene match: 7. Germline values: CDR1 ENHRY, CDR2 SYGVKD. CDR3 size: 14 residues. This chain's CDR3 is CAISLTSSTYEQYF. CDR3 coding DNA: TGTGCCATCAGCCTGACTAGCTCTACCTACGAGCAGTACTTC.

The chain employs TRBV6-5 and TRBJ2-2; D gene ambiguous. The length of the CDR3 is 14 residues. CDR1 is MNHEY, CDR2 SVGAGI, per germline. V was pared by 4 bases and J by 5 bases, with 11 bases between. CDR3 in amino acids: CASSWASGTGELFF. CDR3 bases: TGTGCCAGCAGTTGGGCCTCTGGGACCGGGGAGCTGTTTTTT.